One and the same sample provided the 9 T cell receptor beta chains below, sequenced in a study of regulatory T cells in long-lasting Graves disease. Stated time point: newly diagnosed GD, antithyroid drugs for less than 3 months. Making the TCR library involved RNA that had been extracted from PBMCs. According to the study, TCR beta libraries were built with iRepertoire HTBI primers and CDR3-region Arm-PCR. TCRdb fed the multiplex PCR reads into MiXCR, producing one record per CDR3 protein. The top ten clones hold around 10% of a sample with about 500,000 distinct CDR3 sequences, 12% of them seen once. The sample also formed part of further work on T cells in Graves' hyperthyroidism and ophthalmopathy.

The starting material was peripheral blood mononuclear cells (PBMCs), obtained at new diagnosis, from a patient treated with antithyroid drugs. The receptors come from a woman in her twenties or thirties with Graves disease.

This clonotype was seen ten or more times. This chain joins TRBV7-8 and TRBJ2-1; D perhaps matches TRBD1 (5 bases). This CDR3 region has 15 residues. Germline loops: CDR1 SGHVS, CDR2 FQNEAQ. V was pared by 1 base and J by 6 bases, with 13 bases between. The CDR3 loop reads CASSLGQGRSNEQFF. CDR3 nucleotide sequence: TGTGCCAGCAGCTTAGGGCAGGGAAGAAGCAATGAGCAGTTCTTC.

This clonotype has more than one count but fewer than ten. V usage is TRBV25-1 and J usage is TRBJ1-4; D remains ambiguous. The germline V and J ends were trimmed by 5 bases and 7 bases, with 5 bases remaining between them. From germline, CDR1 is MGHDK and CDR2 SYGVNS. CDR3 length equals 11 residues. CDR3 amino acids: CASSKVEKLFF. Written as DNA, the CDR3 is TGTGCCAGCAGTAAGGTTGAAAAACTGTTTTTT.

This clonotype showed up many times. The V and J genes are TRBV3-1 and TRBJ2-7; D is ambiguous. V lost 0 bases and J 0 bases, leaving 9 bases between the germline ends. Germline V gene sequence: CDR1 LGHDT, CDR2 YNNKEL (reference sequence). There are 15 residues in the CDR3. The CDR3 protein is CASSQDPLTSYEQYF. DNA for the CDR3: TGTGCCAGCAGCCAAGACCCCCTCACCTCCTACGAGCAGTACTTC.

The V call is TRBV12-3 or TRBV12-4, the J call TRBJ2-5, with TRBD2 identical over 7 bases. The CDR3 runs 15 residues. V dropped 6 bases and J dropped 1; count of bases not matched to a gene: 8. The CDR3 sequence is CASRRWDYLQETQYF. DNA for the CDR3: TGTGCCAGCAGGAGGTGGGACTATCTCCAAGAGACCCAGTACTTC.

With respect to this clonotype: A much bigger clone sits one base away, suggesting this may be a read error. The rearrangement uses TRBV20-1 and TRBJ1-3, with D unclear. The CDR3 loop spans 14 amino acids. The V gene's germline CDR1 is DFQATT and CDR2 SNEGSKA (reference sequence). The CDR3 here is CSATRGSGGNTVYF. The DNA for the CDR3 is TGCAGTGCGACTCGGGGATCGGGTGGAAACACCGTATATTTT.

This clonotype has at least ten counts. The chain links TRBV11-2 to TRBJ1-1; no firm D call. From germline, CDR1 is SGHAT and CDR2 FQNNGV. V dropped 5 bases and J dropped 3 bases, with 16 bases sitting between them. CDR3 length equals 15 residues. The CDR3 spells CASSHTLIGHTEAFF. The CDR3 DNA is TGTGCCAGCAGCCACACCCTCATTGGTCACACTGAAGCTTTCTTT.

This clonotype was counted many times. V and J are TRBV6-1 and TRBJ1-4; 10 nucleotides line up with TRBD1. This CDR3 region has 15 residues. Germline V lookup: CDR1 MNHNS, CDR2 SASEGT. Unmatched junction bases numbered 3, after V lost 3 bases and J lost 5 bases. CDR3 in amino acids: CASSDWGQGNEKLFF. The DNA of the CDR3 is TGTGCCAGCAGTGACTGGGGACAGGGGAATGAAAAACTGTTTTTT.

This clonotype was seen many times. The chain links TRBV6-1 to TRBJ1-1, with D perhaps TRBD1 (5 bases). The germline V and J ends were trimmed by 3 bases and 1 base, with 9 bases remaining between them. The CDR3 is 14 residues long. Germline CDR1 reads MNHNS; CDR2 reads SASEGT. The CDR3 loop reads CASSDHQGNTEAFF. DNA for the CDR3: TGTGCCAGCAGTGACCACCAGGGGAACACTGAAGCTTTCTTT.

The table lists this clonotype with many counts. The chain couples TRBV12-3 or TRBV12-4 to TRBJ1-6; TRBD1 might be the D (5 bases). The CDR3 covers 14 residues. With 2 bases removed from V and 9 bases from J, the gap between germline ends came to 11 bases. This CDR3 reads CASSLSGISSPLHF. DNA for the CDR3: TGTGCCAGCAGTTTATCAGGGATAAGTTCACCCCTCCACTTT.